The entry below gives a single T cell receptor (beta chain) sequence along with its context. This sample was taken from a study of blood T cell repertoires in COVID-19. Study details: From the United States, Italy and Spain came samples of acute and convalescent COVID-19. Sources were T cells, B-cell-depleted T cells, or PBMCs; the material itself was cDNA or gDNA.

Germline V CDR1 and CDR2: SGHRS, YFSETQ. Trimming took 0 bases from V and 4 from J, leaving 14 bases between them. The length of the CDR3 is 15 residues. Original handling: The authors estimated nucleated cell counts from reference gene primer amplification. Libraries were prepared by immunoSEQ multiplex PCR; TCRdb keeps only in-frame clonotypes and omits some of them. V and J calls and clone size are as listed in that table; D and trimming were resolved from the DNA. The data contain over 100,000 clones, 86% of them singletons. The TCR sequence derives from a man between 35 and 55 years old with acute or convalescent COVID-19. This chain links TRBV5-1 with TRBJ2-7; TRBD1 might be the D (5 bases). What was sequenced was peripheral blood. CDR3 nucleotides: TGCGCCAGCAGCTTGGATGCAGGCCCAGGGTACGAGCAGTACTTC. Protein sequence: CASSLDAGPGYEQYF.